These 2 T cell receptor beta chains originate from one sample sequenced in a study of shared clonotypes between healthy human individuals. Generated by immunoSEQ multiplex PCR, the TCRdb table keeps only in-frame clones and is missing some. The sample has more than 550,000 clones; over 55% are singletons. The source material was memory CD4+ T cells sorted from blood. Subset given: CD45RA-negative fraction. These receptors were collected from a woman under 40 in good health.

The chain links TRBV29-1 to TRBJ2-1; 8 bases align to TRBD2. Germline values: CDR1 SQVTM, CDR2 ANQGSEA. CDR3 length equals 15 residues. Trimming removed 5 bases from V and 10 bases from J; junction bases left unmatched: 16. CDR3 residues: CSVTRAPSGQREQFF. CDR3 sequence (DNA): TGCAGCGTTACCAGAGCCCCTAGCGGGCAAAGAGAGCAGTTCTTC.

Worth noting for this clone: This specimen includes other DNA sequences encoding the same CDR3. V is TRBV28 and J is TRBJ1-2, with D tentatively TRBD1 (6 bases). Trimming cost V 8 bases and J 0 bases, with 7 bases left between them. The CDR3 sequence is 12 residues long. CDR1 and CDR2 from the germline V gene are MDHEN and SYDVKM. The CDR3 loop reads CASSGANYGYTF. Here the CDR3 DNA reads TGTGCCAGCTCAGGGGCTAACTATGGCTACACCTTC.